The clone carrying this T cell receptor (beta chain) was found a few times. Antigen specificity is unknown. The TCR beta cDNA libraries carried unique molecular identifiers. TCRdb re-derived calls from the PCR reads in MiXCR, one entry per CDR3 protein. Of fewer than 550,000 distinct CDR3 sequences in the sample, around 31% were seen once. The sample originates from a study of post-analysis software for immune sequencing data. Study results and caveats: The five TRBV segments detected at higher frequency in patients than in controls included TRBV5-6, TRBV5-1 and TRBV20-1.

This CDR3 comprises 15 residues. V shed 6 bases, J shed 1 base, and the junction held 8 bases outside the gene matches. This rearrangement joins TRBV12-3 or TRBV12-4 to TRBJ1-2, with 7 bases aligning to TRBD1. The clonotype originates from a girl aged 2-17 years with multiple sclerosis. The sample was blood. CDR3 amino acids: CASSRRQGLNYGYTF. In DNA form, the CDR3 reads TGTGCCAGCAGCCGTAGACAGGGCCTTAACTATGGCTACACCTTC.